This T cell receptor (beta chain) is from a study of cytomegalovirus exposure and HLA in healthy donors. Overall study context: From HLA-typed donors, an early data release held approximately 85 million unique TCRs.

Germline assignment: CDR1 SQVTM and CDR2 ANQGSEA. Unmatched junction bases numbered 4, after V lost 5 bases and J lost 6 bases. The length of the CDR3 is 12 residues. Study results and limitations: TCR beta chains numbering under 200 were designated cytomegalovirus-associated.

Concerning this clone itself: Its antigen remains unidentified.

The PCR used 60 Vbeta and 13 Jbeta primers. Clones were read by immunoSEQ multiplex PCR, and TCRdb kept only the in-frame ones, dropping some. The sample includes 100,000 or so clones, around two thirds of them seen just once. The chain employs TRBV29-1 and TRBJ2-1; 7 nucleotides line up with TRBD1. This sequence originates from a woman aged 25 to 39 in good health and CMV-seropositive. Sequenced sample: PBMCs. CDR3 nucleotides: TGCAGCGTTTCAGGACAGGTCAATGAGCAGTTCTTC. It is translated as CSVSGQVNEQFF.